The 25 T cell receptor beta chains below all came from one sample that was sequenced in a study of shared clonotypes between healthy human individuals. The data were produced by immunoSEQ multiplex PCR, yet TCRdb's version contains in-frame clones alone and is incomplete. Among about 470,000 clones listed, roughly 83% were seen once. Sequenced material: PBMCs. Receptors originate from a woman in her 40s in good health. Some clones in this sample may be carry-over from other donors' samples.

The chain combines TRBV27 with TRBJ2-7; D unresolved. The CDR3 has 15 amino acids. CDR1 and CDR2 from the germline V gene are MNHEY and SMNVEV (reference sequence). The germline V and J ends were trimmed by 3 bases and 5 bases, with 17 bases remaining between them. CDR3 region: CASSFTGDPLHEQYF. DNA of the CDR3: TGTGCCAGCAGTTTTACTGGGGATCCCCTTCACGAGCAGTACTTC.

The chain combines TRBV29-1 with TRBJ2-7, with D perhaps matching TRBD2 (7 bases). CDR3 length equals 12 residues. Germline-derived CDR1 and CDR2 are SQVTM and ANQGSEA. V was pared by 3 bases and J by 6 bases, with 12 bases between. Written as DNA, the CDR3 is TGCAGCGTTGAGCTGGGGGGGCGCGAGCAGTACTTC. Protein product: CSVELGGREQYF.

The rearrangement uses TRBV27 and TRBJ2-7; possibly TRBD2 for D (5 bases). This CDR3 has 14 residues. The V end was cut by 2 bases, the J end by 3 bases, with 11 bases between. Per germline, CDR1 MNHEY and CDR2 SMNVEV (reference sequence). CDR3 loop: CASSLGRDLYEQYF. DNA of the CDR3: TGTGCCAGCAGTTTAGGTCGGGATCTCTACGAGCAGTACTTC.

The V gene is TRBV30, the J gene TRBJ1-5, with D uncertain. The V end was cut by 0 bases, the J end by 0 bases, with 9 bases between. Germline loops: CDR1 GTSNPN, CDR2 SVGIG (reference sequence). CDR3 size: 15 residues. DNA of the CDR3: TGTGCCTGGAGTGTAGGGCTAAATAGCAATCAGCCCCAGCATTTT. Protein: CAWSVGLNSNQPQHF.

This clone was counted once. V is TRBV11-2 and J is TRBJ2-3, with a weak D call TRBD2 (5 bases). V lost 1 base, J lost 4 bases, and 6 bases lay in between. CDR1 and CDR2 (germline): SGHAT, FQNNGV. This CDR3 spans 13 amino acids. CDR3 DNA: TGTGCCAGCAGCTTAGTGGGAGCAGATACGCAGTATTTT. Its translation is CASSLVGADTQYF.

With regard to this clone: Given a much more abundant clone one base away, this may be a read error. Other DNA sequences within the sample encode an identical CDR3. V and J are TRBV7-2 and TRBJ2-3, with unresolved D. CDR1 and CDR2 (germline): SGHTA, FQGNSA. Trimming took off 4 bases at V and 1 base at J, with 3 bases between the two ends. This CDR3 has 12 amino acids. Here the CDR3 reads CASSSRTDTQYF. As DNA, the CDR3 is TGTGCCAGCAGCTCCCGCACAGATACGCAGTATTTT.

The chain carries TRBV11-2 and TRBJ2-7; a weak D match, TRBD1 (6 bases). Trimming removed 6 bases at V and 2 bases at J, with 14 bases between. The V gene's germline CDR1 is SGHAT and CDR2 FQNNGV. The CDR3 totals 14 residues. CDR3 coding DNA: TGTGCCAGCAGTCGTCGCGGACAGCCCTACGAGCAGTACTTC. Its translation is CASSRRGQPYEQYF.

This sequence joins TRBV7-8 and TRBJ1-5; maybe TRBD1 (5 bases). Germline V gene lookup returns CDR1 SGHVS and CDR2 FQNEAQ. Trimming took 1 base from V and 2 from J, leaving 18 bases between them. The CDR3 runs 18 residues. The CDR3 DNA sequence: TGTGCCAGCAGCTTAGGTGGCGGGGGAGCATGGCGCAATCAGCCCCAGCATTTT. Amino acid sequence: CASSLGGGGAWRNQPQHF.

This chain connects TRBV28 to TRBJ2-7, with 8 bases identical to TRBD2. From germline, CDR1 is MDHEN and CDR2 SYDVKM. The length of the CDR3 is 14 residues. J lost 1 base, V lost 6 bases, and 5 bases had no gene match. CDR3 DNA: TGTGCCAGCAGAACTAGCGGAGGGTCCTACGAGCAGTACTTC. Translated, it gives CASRTSGGSYEQYF. The complete variable domain, with remaining parts taken from reference TRBV28 and TRBJ2-7, reads DVKVTQSSRYLVKRTGEKVFLECVQDMDHENMFWYRQDPGLGLRLIYFSYDVKMKEKGDIPEGYSVSREKKERFSLILESASTNQTSMYLCASRTSGGSYEQYFGPGTRLTVT.

The CDR3 DNA sequence: TGTGCCAGCTCCAAAGTGGGTCCCAGGGGGAACACTGAAGCTTTCTTT. The encoded protein is CASSKVGPRGNTEAFF. The V and J genes are TRBV28 and TRBJ1-1; D might be TRBD1 (6 bases). The CDR3 has 16 amino acids. Trimming shortened V by 8 bases and J by 1 base, and 20 bases separated the two germline ends. CDR1 is MDHEN, CDR2 SYDVKM, per germline.

This chain links TRBV9 with TRBJ2-1, with D perhaps matching TRBD2 (6 bases). The CDR3 is 14 amino acids. Trimming stripped 6 bases from V and 1 base from J, with 11 bases between. Germline CDR1 and CDR2: SGDLS and YYNGEE. The CDR3 protein is CASNSGLSYNEQFF. CDR3 DNA sequence: TGTGCCAGCAACTCGGGACTTTCCTACAATGAGCAGTTCTTC.

For the CDR3, the DNA is TGTGCCAGTAAGAAGGCGTATAGTGGCACAGATACGCAGTATTTT. It codes for CASKKAYSGTDTQYF. The chain uses TRBV19 and TRBJ2-3; D remains unclear. Trimming took 7 bases from V and 1 from J, leaving 15 bases between them. Germline lookup yields CDR1 LNHDA and CDR2 SQIVND (reference sequence). The CDR3 has 15 residues.

The V gene is TRBV19, the J gene TRBJ2-1; 14 bases line up with TRBD2. Germline trimming cut 6 bases from V and 7 bases from J; bases unmatched to any gene: 5. The CDR3 covers 15 residues. CDR1 LNHDA and CDR2 SQIVND come from the germline V gene (reference sequence). CDR3 in DNA: TGTGCCAGTAGCGGACTAGCGGGAGGTGAAAATGAGCAGTTCTTC. Protein: CASSGLAGGENEQFF.

CDR3 in amino acids: CASSLADRDLETQYF. CDR3 sequence (DNA): TGCGCCAGCAGCTTGGCGGACAGGGACTTAGAGACCCAGTACTTC. This chain links TRBV5-1 with TRBJ2-5; 8 bases map to TRBD1. V dropped 0 bases and J dropped 4; count of bases not matched to a gene: 5. The germline V gene encodes CDR1 SGHRS and CDR2 YFSETQ. The CDR3 contains 15 residues.

This clone was seen more than once but under ten times. V and J are TRBV7-9 and TRBJ2-2, with 7 bases identical to TRBD1. V dropped 4 bases and J dropped 3; count of bases not matched to a gene: 11. Germline V lookup: CDR1 SEHNR, CDR2 FQNEAQ (reference sequence). The CDR3 covers 17 residues. CDR3 DNA: TGTGCCAGCAGCTATACCTCGACAGGGACGTACACCGGGGAGCTGTTTTTT. Its protein is CASSYTSTGTYTGELFF.

V gene TRBV5-1 combines with J gene TRBJ2-1; TRBD1 agrees at 9 bases. The CDR3 length is 14 residues. CDR1 is SGHRS and CDR2 is YFSETQ in the germline V gene. The junction had 5 bases not matched to a gene; V was cut back by 3 bases and J by 7 bases. The CDR3 loop is CASSWGTGMNEQFF. The CDR3 DNA is TGCGCCAGCAGCTGGGGGACAGGGATGAATGAGCAGTTCTTC. Full variable domain (rest looked up from reference TRBV5-1 and TRBJ2-1): KAGVTQTPRYLIKTRGQQVTLSCSPISGHRSVSWYQQTPGQGLQFLFEYFSETQRNKGNFPGRFSGRQFSNSRSEMNVSTLELGDSALYLCASSWGTGMNEQFFGPGTRLTVL.

This sequence joins TRBV27 and TRBJ2-3, with TRBD2 identical over 8 bases. This CDR3 has 16 amino acids. The germline V gene encodes CDR1 MNHEY and CDR2 SMNVEV (reference sequence). Trimming at V came to 1 base and at J to 3 bases, leaving 6 bases not matched to a gene. As DNA, the CDR3 is TGTGCCAGCAGTTTATTCCCTAGCGGGCTGACAGATACGCAGTATTTT. Translation gives CASSLFPSGLTDTQYF.

The chain employs TRBV19 and TRBJ1-5; TRBD1 matches 8 bases. CDR3 length equals 12 residues. Germline lookup yields CDR1 LNHDA and CDR2 SQIVND (reference sequence). Trimming removed 8 bases from V and 5 bases from J; junction bases left unmatched: 2. The CDR3 nucleotides are TGTGCCAGTTTGACAGGGGATCAGCCCCAGCATTTT. Its translation is CASLTGDQPQHF.

V usage is TRBV7-2 and J usage is TRBJ1-5, with D possibly matching TRBD1 (5 bases). This CDR3 region has 16 residues. CDR1 and CDR2 (germline): SGHTA, FQGNSA. Between the trimmed V and J ends, which lost 1 base and 4 bases, there was a span of 14 bases. Here the CDR3 reads CASSLGGGLLNQPQHF. The CDR3 nucleotides read TGTGCCAGCAGCTTAGGGGGCGGGTTACTAAATCAGCCCCAGCATTTT.

V and J are TRBV28 and TRBJ2-1, with 12 bases lining up with TRBD2. After removal of 6 bases from V and 2 bases from J, the junction contained 2 bases not matched to a gene. Germline V gene sequence: CDR1 MDHEN, CDR2 SYDVKM. The CDR3 runs 15 residues. In DNA, the CDR3 is TGTGCCAGCAGGTCTAGCGGGAGGGCCTACAATGAGCAGTTCTTC. Protein sequence: CASRSSGRAYNEQFF.

The gene calls are TRBV5-6 and TRBJ2-1; D is undetermined. CDR3 size: 15 residues. Trimming cost V 0 bases and J 0 bases, with 7 bases left between them. CDR1 and CDR2 from the germline V gene are SGHDT and YYEEEE. The CDR3 reads CASSLEALSYNEQFF. DNA for the CDR3: TGTGCCAGCAGCTTGGAGGCACTCTCCTACAATGAGCAGTTCTTC.

The CDR3 spells CAWSPPGTFDEKLFF. The CDR3, as DNA: TGTGCCTGGAGTCCCCCCGGGACATTCGATGAAAAACTGTTTTTT. J is TRBJ1-4 and V is TRBV30; D possibly corresponds to TRBD1 (6 bases). V dropped 2 bases and J dropped 6 bases, with 16 bases sitting between them. This CDR3 is 15 amino acids long. Germline CDR1 and CDR2: GTSNPN and SVGIG (reference sequence).

The rearrangement links TRBV6-6 to TRBJ1-5; 7 nucleotides align to TRBD1. The V segment lost 5 bases and the J segment 5 bases; nucleotides outside the gene matches: 6. The germline CDR1 and CDR2 sequences are MNHNY and SVGAGI (reference sequence). The CDR3 is made up of 14 amino acids. This chain's CDR3 is CASSVQGIDQPQHF. The DNA for the CDR3 is TGTGCCAGCAGTGTACAGGGGATAGATCAGCCCCAGCATTTT.

The chain couples TRBV28 to TRBJ2-1; 7 bases are shared with TRBD1. CDR3 length: 15 residues. Germline V lookup: CDR1 MDHEN, CDR2 SYDVKM. Germline trimming cut 6 bases from V and 5 bases from J; bases unmatched to any gene: 10. For the CDR3, the DNA is TGTGCCAGCAGAACCGCCGGGACAGTCAACAATGAGCAGTTCTTC. Translation gives CASRTAGTVNNEQFF.

A single count supports this clone. The chain recombines TRBV18 with TRBJ2-6; D unresolved. This CDR3 contains 20 residues. CDR1 and CDR2 from the germline V gene are KGHSH and LQKENI. The V and J ends lost 0 bases and 1 base respectively, with 19 bases between them. CDR3 region: CASSPPRGGVSNSGANVLTF. The DNA of the CDR3 is TGTGCCAGCTCACCACCTAGAGGCGGAGTCAGTAATTCTGGGGCCAACGTCCTGACTTTC.